Each of the 30 T cell receptor beta chains below was sequenced from the same sample in a study of early T cells in non-severe SARS-CoV-2 infection. TCRdb processed the 5' RACE reads anew with MiXCR; each CDR3 protein has one entry. Of tens of thousands of distinct CDR3 sequences in the sample, around 11% were seen once. Sequencing was done on a sample of whole blood. The receptors here all came from an adult who was a healthcare worker with PCR-confirmed SARS-CoV-2 infection or an uninfected control (not recorded which).

This clonotype has just a few counts. The chain joins TRBV7-8 to TRBJ1-1; possibly TRBD1 for D (5 bases). CDR1 and CDR2 (germline): SGHVS, FQNEAQ. The CDR3 extends over 15 amino acids. The V end was cut by 5 bases, the J end by 2 bases, with 15 bases between. The chain's CDR3 is CASSLTSGVNTEAFF. The CDR3 DNA sequence: TGTGCCAGCAGCCTTACGTCGGGGGTTAACACTGAAGCTTTCTTT.

V is TRBV9 and J is TRBJ2-3; D possibly corresponds to TRBD2 (5 bases). Germline V gives CDR1 SGDLS, CDR2 YYNGEE. Trimming took 0 bases from V and 5 from J, leaving 10 bases between them. The length of the CDR3 is 14 residues. This CDR3 is CASSVGGSGDTQYF. CDR3 nucleotides: TGTGCCAGCAGCGTAGGAGGGTCCGGAGATACGCAGTATTTT.

This clonotype was seen many times. This rearrangement joins TRBV7-6 to TRBJ1-2; no clear D. Germline assignment: CDR1 SGHVS and CDR2 FNYEAQ. This CDR3 contains 15 residues. The V gene lost 2 bases and the J gene lost 2 bases, with 12 bases spanning the gap. CDR3 sequence (DNA): TGTGCCAGCAGCTTATCGGAGACGCGAAACTATGGCTACACCTTC. This codes for CASSLSETRNYGYTF.

A few counts support this clonotype. The gene calls are TRBV6-2 or TRBV6-3 and TRBJ2-7; possibly TRBD1 for D (5 bases). This CDR3 is built from 13 residues. The V gene's germline CDR1 is MNHEY and CDR2 SVGEGT. The V end was cut by 2 bases, the J end by 7 bases, with 12 bases between. CDR3 in DNA: TGTGCCAGCAGTTACGGGGCAGCAAGGGAGCAGTACTTC. It translates to CASSYGAAREQYF.

This clonotype was counted only a few times. The chain is built from TRBV11-3 and TRBJ2-5; tentatively, D is TRBD1 or TRBD2 (5 bases each). The CDR3 is 15 residues long. The ends were cut back, 4 bases at V and 1 base at J, with 13 bases in the middle. The germline gives CDR1 SGHNT, CDR2 YENEEA. The chain's CDR3 is CASSSGTGIQETQYF. In nucleotides, the CDR3 is TGTGCCAGCAGCTCCGGGACCGGAATCCAAGAGACCCAGTACTTC.

This clonotype was detected only a few times. The V call is TRBV7-9, the J call TRBJ1-2; a weak D match, TRBD1 (5 bases). The CDR3 length is 15 residues. Germline V gene lookup returns CDR1 SEHNR and CDR2 FQNEAQ (reference sequence). Trimming removed 5 bases at V and 6 bases at J, with 19 bases between. CDR3 in DNA: TGTGCCAGCAGCCCCGGGGTAGGGGAAGAGGATGGCTACACCTTC. It codes for CASSPGVGEEDGYTF. Supplemented by reference TRBV7-9 and TRBJ1-2, the full variable domain reads DTGVSQNPRHKITKRGQNVTFRCDPISEHNRLYWYRQTLGQGPEFLTYFQNEAQLEKSRLLSDRFSAERPKGSFSTLEIQRTEQGDSAMYLCASSPGVGEEDGYTFGSGTRLTVV.

Ten or more counts support this clonotype. CDR3 loop: CAWTLGPGQGNSPLHF. In DNA form, the CDR3 reads TGTGCCTGGACCTTGGGGCCAGGGCAGGGTAATTCACCCCTCCACTTT. V gene TRBV30 combines with J gene TRBJ1-6; D perhaps matches TRBD1 (5 bases). The CDR3 has 16 amino acids. The germline V and J ends were trimmed by 4 bases and 6 bases, with 19 bases remaining between them. The germline CDR1 and CDR2 sequences are GTSNPN and SVGIG (reference sequence).

To note about this clonotype: This may stem from a read error, because a much larger clone lies one nucleotide away. The rearrangement uses TRBV28 and TRBJ1-6; 7 bases are a match to TRBD1. The V segment lost 4 bases and the J segment 5 bases; nucleotides outside the gene matches: 2. The CDR3 spans 14 residues. Looked up from germline, CDR1 is MDHEN and CDR2 is SYDVKM. Here the CDR3 DNA reads TGTGCCAGCAGTTCTGGGACAGATAATTCACCCCTCCACTTT. Residues: CASSSGTDNSPLHF. Based on the CDR3 plus reference TRBV28 and TRBJ1-6, the full variable domain is DVKVTQSSRYLVKRTGEKVFLECVQDMDHENMFWYRQDPGLGLRLIYFSYDVKMKEKGDIPEGYSVSREKKERFSLILESASTNQTSMYLCASSSGTDNSPLHFGNGTRLTVT.

Worth noting for this clonotype: At one end the junction does not follow the germline gene, possibly because of a read error. V and J are TRBV7-2 and TRBJ2-3; TRBD2 matches 11 bases. This CDR3 region has 15 residues. The V gene's germline CDR1 is SGHTA and CDR2 FQGNSA. The CDR3 DNA follows: TGTGCCAACAGCTTAGCGGGAGGGCCGGCAGATACGCAGTATTTT. Amino acid sequence: CANSLAGGPADTQYF.

At least ten counts were recorded for this clonotype. The chain links TRBV7-2 to TRBJ2-3, with D perhaps matching TRBD1 (5 bases). CDR1 and CDR2 from the germline V gene are SGHTA and FQGNSA. V was pared by 3 bases and J by 0 bases, with 19 bases between. The CDR3 totals 18 residues. CDR3 sequence reads: CASSFPLTSDSSTDTQYF. The CDR3 coding sequence is TGTGCCAGCAGCTTCCCCCTGACCAGCGACAGTAGCACAGATACGCAGTATTTT.

J is TRBJ1-1 and V is TRBV29-1; D ambiguous. This CDR3 contains 13 residues. Trimming removed 7 bases from V and 3 bases from J, with 15 bases in between. CDR1 and CDR2 (germline): SQVTM, ANQGSEA. CDR3 bases: TGCAGCGCCATGGGCCGTAGTTACACTGAAGCTTTCTTT. Protein: CSAMGRSYTEAFF.

The chain has TRBV11-1 and TRBJ1-1, with TRBD1 matching 9 bases. V lost 3 bases, J lost 6 bases, and 5 bases stayed unmatched. Germline lookup yields CDR1 SGHAT and CDR2 FQDESV (reference sequence). This CDR3 has 14 residues. CDR3 DNA: TGTGCCAGCAGCTTTGGGACAGGGTACCCTGAAGCTTTCTTT. Translating gives CASSFGTGYPEAFF. Variable domain in full (rest from reference TRBV11-1 and TRBJ1-1): EAEVAQSPRYKITEKSQAVAFWCDPISGHATLYWYRQILGQGPELLVQFQDESVVDDSQLPKDRFSAERLKGVDSTLKIQPAELGDSAMYLCASSFGTGYPEAFFGQGTRLTVV.

This clonotype was detected a few times. The chain links TRBV11-2 to TRBJ2-3; D may be TRBD2 (5 bases). Germline assignment: CDR1 SGHAT and CDR2 FQNNGV. CDR3 length equals 15 residues. The V end was cut by 3 bases, the J end by 2 bases, with 12 bases between. The CDR3 spells CASSFVLGLTDTQYF. CDR3 bases: TGTGCCAGCAGCTTCGTTCTCGGACTCACAGATACGCAGTATTTT.

DNA for the CDR3: TGTGCCAGCAGCTCACAGACACAGATGAACACTGAAGCTTTCTTT. Translation gives CASSSQTQMNTEAFF. The chain carries TRBV5-5 and TRBJ1-1; D gene ambiguous. The CDR3 runs to 15 residues. V lost 3 bases to trimming and J lost 0 bases, with 12 bases between them. CDR1 and CDR2 (germline): SGHKS, YYEKEE (reference sequence).

The chain joins TRBV5-1 to TRBJ1-2; D not resolved. Germline V gene sequence: CDR1 SGHRS, CDR2 YFSETQ. The V end was cut by 4 bases, the J end by 3 bases, with 10 bases between. The CDR3 is made up of 13 amino acids. The CDR3 protein is CASSQARDYGYTF. As DNA, the CDR3 is TGCGCCAGCAGCCAAGCACGGGACTATGGCTACACCTTC. Full variable domain (missing parts from reference TRBV5-1 and TRBJ1-2): KAGVTQTPRYLIKTRGQQVTLSCSPISGHRSVSWYQQTPGQGLQFLFEYFSETQRNKGNFPGRFSGRQFSNSRSEMNVSTLELGDSALYLCASSQARDYGYTFGSGTRLTVV.

This clonotype has a handful of counts. The chain joins TRBV5-1 to TRBJ1-2; D uncertain. V gave up 0 bases and J gave up 7 bases, with 13 bases separating them. CDR1 and CDR2 (germline): SGHRS, YFSETQ. The CDR3 totals 14 residues. CDR3 nucleotides: TGCGCCAGCAGCTTGGGTGCCAGCGGGATTGGCTACACCTTC. This sequence encodes CASSLGASGIGYTF.

This clonotype was detected a few times. The rearrangement joins TRBV9 to TRBJ1-1; D remains ambiguous. V was shortened by 0 bases and J by 7 bases, with 10 bases between the two germline ends. Germline V CDR1 and CDR2: SGDLS, YYNGEE. The CDR3 runs to 13 residues. This chain's CDR3 is CASSVATYGEAFF. The CDR3 nucleotides are TGTGCCAGCAGCGTAGCTACGTACGGTGAAGCTTTCTTT.

V and J are TRBV3-1 and TRBJ1-2; a weak D match, TRBD1 (5 bases). The V and J ends lost 6 bases and 8 bases respectively, with 13 bases between them. Germline V CDR1 and CDR2: LGHDT, YNNKEL (reference sequence). The CDR3 runs 12 residues. The CDR3 protein is CASSLTREGYTF. The DNA for the CDR3 is TGTGCCAGCAGTCTAACCAGGGAAGGCTACACCTTC.

This clonotype was seen repeatedly, ten times or more. The genes are TRBV4-1 and TRBJ1-6; no clear D gene. The CDR3 totals 15 residues. Trimming took 1 base from V and 10 from J, leaving 14 bases between them. Germline CDR1 is MGHRA and CDR2 is YSYEKL. The CDR3 is CASSQVAQALSPLHF. The CDR3, as DNA: TGCGCCAGCAGCCAAGTAGCCCAGGCGTTATCACCCCTCCACTTT.

This clonotype came up a few times. The chain joins TRBV24-1 to TRBJ1-1; D is uncertain. This CDR3 comprises 14 residues. V shed 3 bases and J shed 5 bases, with 12 bases lying between them. The germline V gene encodes CDR1 KGHDR and CDR2 SFDVKD. CDR3 amino acids: CATSDPRRGTEAFF. The DNA of the CDR3 is TGTGCCACCAGTGATCCCCGGCGGGGTACTGAAGCTTTCTTT.

This clonotype was detected many times. The CDR3 here is CASSQDRSRVSEQYF. CDR3 nucleotide sequence: TGCGCCAGCAGCCAAGATAGGTCCAGGGTAAGCGAGCAGTACTTC. The V and J genes are TRBV4-3 and TRBJ2-7, with a possible D match to TRBD1 (5 bases). The CDR3 has 15 residues. Germline CDR1 and CDR2: LGHNA and YSLEER. The V end lost 0 bases, the J end lost 6 bases, and 15 bases lay between the germline ends.

The V call is TRBV19, the J call TRBJ2-1, with D uncertain. The CDR3 spans 15 residues. Germline-derived CDR1 and CDR2 are LNHDA and SQIVND (reference sequence). The V gene lost 7 bases and the J gene lost 7 bases, with 20 bases spanning the gap. The CDR3 protein is CASNPRIVGRNEQFF. CDR3 sequence (DNA): TGTGCCAGTAATCCGAGGATTGTTGGTAGGAATGAGCAGTTCTTC.

This clonotype appeared a few times. The gene calls are TRBV6-2 or TRBV6-3 and TRBJ2-3; maybe TRBD2 (5 bases). V gave up 6 bases and J gave up 10 bases, with 14 bases separating them. From germline, CDR1 is MNHEY and CDR2 SVGEGT. The CDR3 covers 12 residues. This CDR3 reads CASRTGIIAQYF. CDR3 bases: TGTGCCAGCAGAACCGGGATAATTGCGCAGTATTTT.

This clonotype was seen a few times. The genes are TRBV7-6 and TRBJ2-7; either TRBD1 or TRBD2 may fit D (6 bases each). The V and J ends lost 6 bases and 6 bases respectively, with 18 bases between them. Germline CDR1 reads SGHVS; CDR2 reads FNYEAQ. The CDR3 extends over 14 amino acids. CDR3 DNA sequence: TGTGCCAGCAGTAACGGAGGGGGAGGAGGCGAGCAGTACTTC. Protein: CASSNGGGGGEQYF.

As regards this clonotype: A much bigger clone sits one base away, suggesting this may be a read error. The chain employs TRBV4-3 and TRBJ2-5, with TRBD2 matching 11 bases. This CDR3 region has 18 residues. Germline CDR1 is LGHNA and CDR2 is YSLEER. The CDR3 spells CASSQAVTSGSRPETHYF. CDR3 in DNA: TGCGCCAGCAGCCAGGCGGTCACTAGCGGGAGCCGTCCAGAGACCCATTACTTC.

The V call is TRBV7-3, the J call TRBJ2-7; perhaps TRBD2 as D (6 bases). Germline CDR1 SGHTA, CDR2 FQGTGA. This CDR3 spans 13 amino acids. The V end lost 5 bases, the J end lost 3 bases, and 11 bases lay between the germline ends. CDR3 bases: TGTGCCAGCAGCCCGGGACTTGACTACGAGCAGTACTTC. Protein product: CASSPGLDYEQYF.

This clonotype was seen only a few times. The rearrangement joins TRBV9 to TRBJ1-2; tentative D call: TRBD1 (5 bases). Germline lookup yields CDR1 SGDLS and CDR2 YYNGEE. Trimming pared 3 bases from V and 2 bases from J, leaving 14 bases between. This CDR3 comprises 15 residues. CDR3: CASSATWGKNYGYTF. Here the CDR3 DNA reads TGTGCCAGCAGCGCCACTTGGGGGAAGAACTATGGCTACACCTTC.

This clonotype occurred a few times. V gene TRBV2 combines with J gene TRBJ2-7; 7 bases map to TRBD2. V shed 8 bases and J 2 bases; nucleotides not matched to a gene: 6. The CDR3 loop spans 13 amino acids. CDR1 and CDR2 (germline): SNHLY, FYNNEI. The DNA of the CDR3 is TGTGCCAGCCTTGGCGGACTAGCCTACGAGCAGTACTTC. Translated: CASLGGLAYEQYF.

The V call is TRBV28, the J call TRBJ1-6; no firm D call. Trimming cost V 2 bases and J 4 bases, with 9 bases left between them. The germline gives CDR1 MDHEN, CDR2 SYDVKM. The CDR3 spans 15 residues. The DNA of the CDR3 is TGTGCCAGCAGTTTAAGCAGGCCTTATAATTCACCCCTCCACTTT. Protein sequence: CASSLSRPYNSPLHF.

The chain combines TRBV28 with TRBJ1-2, with D hard to call. The length of the CDR3 is 12 residues. Germline V gives CDR1 MDHEN, CDR2 SYDVKM. V shed 3 bases and J shed 2 bases, with 4 bases lying between them. The DNA of the CDR3 is TGTGCCAGCAGTTTCCTGAACTATGGCTACACCTTC. This translates into CASSFLNYGYTF.